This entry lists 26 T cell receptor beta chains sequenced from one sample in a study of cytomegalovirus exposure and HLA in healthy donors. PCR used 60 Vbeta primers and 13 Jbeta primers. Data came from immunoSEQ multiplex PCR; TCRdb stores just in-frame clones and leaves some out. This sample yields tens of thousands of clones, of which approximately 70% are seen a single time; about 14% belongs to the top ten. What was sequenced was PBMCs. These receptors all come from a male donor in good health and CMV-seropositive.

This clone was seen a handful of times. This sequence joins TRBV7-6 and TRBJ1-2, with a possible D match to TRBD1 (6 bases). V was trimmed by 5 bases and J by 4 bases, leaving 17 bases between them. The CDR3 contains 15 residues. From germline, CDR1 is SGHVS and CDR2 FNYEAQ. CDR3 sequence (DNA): TGTGCCAGCAGCAGAGGGGGGGCAGGGACCTATGGCTACACCTTC. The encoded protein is CASSRGGAGTYGYTF.

CDR3 DNA sequence: TGTGCCAGCAGCCAATGGACAGGGGCCTCCTACGAGCAGTACTTC. Its translation is CASSQWTGASYEQYF. The chain joins TRBV7-2 to TRBJ2-7; 9 positions agree with TRBD1. Germline V gene lookup returns CDR1 SGHTA and CDR2 FQGNSA. J lost 0 bases, V lost 5 bases, and 5 bases had no gene match. This CDR3 is 15 amino acids long.

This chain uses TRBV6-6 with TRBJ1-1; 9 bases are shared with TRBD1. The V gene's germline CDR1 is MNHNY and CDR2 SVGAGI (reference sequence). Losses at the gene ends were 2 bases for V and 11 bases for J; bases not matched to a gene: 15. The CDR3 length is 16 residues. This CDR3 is CASSYNHRGRKTGAFF. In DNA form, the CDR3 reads TGTGCCAGCAGTTACAATCACAGGGGGCGGAAGACCGGGGCTTTCTTT.

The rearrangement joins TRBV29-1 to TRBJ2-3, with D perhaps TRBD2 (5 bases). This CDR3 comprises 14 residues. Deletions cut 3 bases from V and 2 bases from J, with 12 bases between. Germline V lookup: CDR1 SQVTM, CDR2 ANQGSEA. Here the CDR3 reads CSVDAGPNTDTQYF. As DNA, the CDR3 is TGCAGCGTTGATGCGGGCCCGAACACAGATACGCAGTATTTT.

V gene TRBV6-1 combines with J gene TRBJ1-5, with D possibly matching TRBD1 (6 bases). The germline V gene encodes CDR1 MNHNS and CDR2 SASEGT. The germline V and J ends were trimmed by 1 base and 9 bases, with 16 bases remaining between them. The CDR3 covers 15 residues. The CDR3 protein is CASSEGGRGPWPQHF. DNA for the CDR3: TGTGCCAGCAGTGAAGGGGGGCGGGGGCCATGGCCCCAGCATTTT.

The CDR3 region is CASSLGHAENGETQYF. In DNA, the CDR3 is TGCGCCAGCAGCTTGGGCCATGCCGAAAACGGAGAGACCCAGTACTTC. J is TRBJ2-5 and V is TRBV5-1; no firm D call. The germline CDR1 and CDR2 sequences are SGHRS and YFSETQ. Trimming took 0 bases from V and 4 from J, leaving 16 bases between them. There are 16 residues in the CDR3.

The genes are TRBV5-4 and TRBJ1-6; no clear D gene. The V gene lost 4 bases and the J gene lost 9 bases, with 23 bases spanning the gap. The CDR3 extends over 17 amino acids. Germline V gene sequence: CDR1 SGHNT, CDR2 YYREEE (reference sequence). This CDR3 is CASSPDRLPSGGSPLHF. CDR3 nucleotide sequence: TGTGCCAGCAGCCCCGATCGGCTCCCGTCCGGCGGTTCACCCCTCCACTTT. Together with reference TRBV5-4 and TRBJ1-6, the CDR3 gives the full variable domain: ETGVTQSPTHLIKTRGQQVTLRCSSQSGHNTVSWYQQALGQGPQFIFQYYREEENGRGNFPPRFSGLQFPNYSSELNVNALELDDSALYLCASSPDRLPSGGSPLHFGNGTRLTVT.

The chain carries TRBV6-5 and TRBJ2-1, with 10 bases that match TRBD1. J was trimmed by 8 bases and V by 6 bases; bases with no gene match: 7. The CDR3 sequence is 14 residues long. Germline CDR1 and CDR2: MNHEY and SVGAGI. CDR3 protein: CASSPGTGVHEQFF. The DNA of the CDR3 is TGTGCCAGCAGCCCCGGGACAGGGGTCCATGAGCAGTTCTTC.

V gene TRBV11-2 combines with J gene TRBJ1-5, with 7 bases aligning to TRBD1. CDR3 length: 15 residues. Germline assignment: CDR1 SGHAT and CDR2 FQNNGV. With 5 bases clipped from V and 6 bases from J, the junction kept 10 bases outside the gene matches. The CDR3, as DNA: TGTGCCAGCAGCCTTCAACAGGGGACGAGTCAGCCCCAGCATTTT. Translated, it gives CASSLQQGTSQPQHF.

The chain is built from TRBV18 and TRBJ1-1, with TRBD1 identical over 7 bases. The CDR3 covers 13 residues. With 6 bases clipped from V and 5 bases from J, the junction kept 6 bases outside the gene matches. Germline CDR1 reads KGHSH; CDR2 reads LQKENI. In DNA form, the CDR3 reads TGTGCCAGCTCCAAAACAGGGGTGACTGAAGCTTTCTTT. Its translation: CASSKTGVTEAFF.

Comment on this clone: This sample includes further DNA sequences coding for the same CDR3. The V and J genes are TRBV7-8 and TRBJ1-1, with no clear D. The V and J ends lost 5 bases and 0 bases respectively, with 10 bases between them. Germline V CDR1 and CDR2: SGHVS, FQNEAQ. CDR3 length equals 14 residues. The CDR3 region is CASSAGSMNTEAFF. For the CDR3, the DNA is TGTGCCAGCAGCGCAGGTTCTATGAACACTGAAGCTTTCTTT.

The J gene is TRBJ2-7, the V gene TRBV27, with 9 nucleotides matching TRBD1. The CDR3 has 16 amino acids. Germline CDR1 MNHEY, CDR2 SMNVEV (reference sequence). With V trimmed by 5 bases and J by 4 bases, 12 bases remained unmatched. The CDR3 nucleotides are TGTGCCAGCAGTCCCAGAACCGGGACAGGGAGGTACGAGCAGTACTTC. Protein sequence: CASSPRTGTGRYEQYF.

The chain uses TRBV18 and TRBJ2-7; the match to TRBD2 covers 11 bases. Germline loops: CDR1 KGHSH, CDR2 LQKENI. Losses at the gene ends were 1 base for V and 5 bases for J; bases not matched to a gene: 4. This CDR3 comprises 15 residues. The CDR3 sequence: CASSPRLAGSHEQYF. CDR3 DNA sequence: TGTGCCAGCTCACCACGACTAGCGGGAAGCCACGAGCAGTACTTC. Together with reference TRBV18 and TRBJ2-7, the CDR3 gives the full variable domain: NAGVMQNPRHLVRRRGQEARLRCSPMKGHSHVYWYRQLPEEGLKFMVYLQKENIIDESGMPKERFSAEFPKEGPSILRIQQVVRGDSAAYFCASSPRLAGSHEQYFGPGTRLTVT.

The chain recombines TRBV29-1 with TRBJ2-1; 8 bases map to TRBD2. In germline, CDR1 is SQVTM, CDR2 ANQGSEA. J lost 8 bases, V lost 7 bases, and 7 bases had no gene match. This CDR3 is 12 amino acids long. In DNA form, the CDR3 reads TGCAGCGCCGGGACCGGGGGGGATGAGCAGTTCTTC. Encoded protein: CSAGTGGDEQFF.

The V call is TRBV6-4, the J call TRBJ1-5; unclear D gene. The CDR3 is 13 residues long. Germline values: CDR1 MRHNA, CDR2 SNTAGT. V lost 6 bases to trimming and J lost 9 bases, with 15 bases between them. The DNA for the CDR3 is TGTGCCAGCAGACACTCTCCCGCAGGGCCCCAGCATTTT. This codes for CASRHSPAGPQHF.

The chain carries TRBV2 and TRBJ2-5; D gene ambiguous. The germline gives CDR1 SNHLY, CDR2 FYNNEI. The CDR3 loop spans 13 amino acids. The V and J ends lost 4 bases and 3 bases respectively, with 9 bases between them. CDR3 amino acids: CASSGDLEETQYF. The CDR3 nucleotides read TGTGCCAGCAGTGGAGACCTAGAAGAGACCCAGTACTTC.

CDR3 region: CASSLQGRKDEQYF. The CDR3 bases are TGTGCCAGCAGCCTACAGGGGAGGAAAGACGAGCAGTACTTC. This sequence joins TRBV7-2 and TRBJ2-7; TRBD1 might be the D (7 bases). The V gene lost 5 bases and the J gene lost 5 bases, with 16 bases spanning the gap. Germline V gene sequence: CDR1 SGHTA, CDR2 FQGNSA. The length of the CDR3 is 14 residues.

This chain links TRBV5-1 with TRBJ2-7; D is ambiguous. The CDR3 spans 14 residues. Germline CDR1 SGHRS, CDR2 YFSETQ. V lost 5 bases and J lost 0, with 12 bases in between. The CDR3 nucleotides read TGCGCCAGCAGTTTCGGAGTCAACTCCTACGAGCAGTACTTC. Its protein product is CASSFGVNSYEQYF. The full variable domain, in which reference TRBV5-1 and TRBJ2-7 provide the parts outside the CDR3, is KAGVTQTPRYLIKTRGQQVTLSCSPISGHRSVSWYQQTPGQGLQFLFEYFSETQRNKGNFPGRFSGRQFSNSRSEMNVSTLELGDSALYLCASSFGVNSYEQYFGPGTRLTVT.

CDR3 sequence (DNA): TGCGCCAGCAGCCAAGATATCAGCACAGATACGCAGTATTTT. This gives the protein CASSQDISTDTQYF. V and J are TRBV4-3 and TRBJ2-3; D is undetermined. From germline, CDR1 is LGHNA and CDR2 YSLEER. The CDR3 spans 14 residues. V lost 0 bases, J lost 0 bases, and 4 bases lay in between.

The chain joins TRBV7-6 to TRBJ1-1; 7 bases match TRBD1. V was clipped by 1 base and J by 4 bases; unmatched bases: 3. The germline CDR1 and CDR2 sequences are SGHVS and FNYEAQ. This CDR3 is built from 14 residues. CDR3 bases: TGTGCCAGCAGCTTAGAAGGGGGCGTCACTGAAGCTTTCTTT. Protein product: CASSLEGGVTEAFF.

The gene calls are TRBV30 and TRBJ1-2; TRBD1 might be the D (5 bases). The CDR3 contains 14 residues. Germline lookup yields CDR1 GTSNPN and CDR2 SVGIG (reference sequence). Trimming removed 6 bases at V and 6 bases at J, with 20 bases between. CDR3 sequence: CACPIDRDRDGYTF. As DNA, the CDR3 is TGTGCCTGCCCAATAGACAGAGATAGGGATGGCTACACCTTC.

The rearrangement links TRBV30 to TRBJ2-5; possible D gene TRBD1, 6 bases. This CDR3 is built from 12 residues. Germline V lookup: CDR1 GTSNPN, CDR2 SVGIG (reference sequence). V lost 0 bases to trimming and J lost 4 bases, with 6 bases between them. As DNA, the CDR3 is TGTGCCTGGAGTGTACAGGGAGAGACCCAGTACTTC. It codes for CAWSVQGETQYF.

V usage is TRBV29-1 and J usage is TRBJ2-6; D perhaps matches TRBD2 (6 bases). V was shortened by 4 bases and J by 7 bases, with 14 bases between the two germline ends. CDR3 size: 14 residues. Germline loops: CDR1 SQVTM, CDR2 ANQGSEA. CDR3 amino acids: CSVGGGGDANVLTF. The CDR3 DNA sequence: TGCAGCGTTGGGGGTGGAGGGGACGCCAACGTCCTGACTTTC.

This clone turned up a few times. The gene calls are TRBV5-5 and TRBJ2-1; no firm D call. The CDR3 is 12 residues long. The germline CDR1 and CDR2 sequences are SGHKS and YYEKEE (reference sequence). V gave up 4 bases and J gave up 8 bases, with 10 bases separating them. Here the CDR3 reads CASSPDRDEQFF. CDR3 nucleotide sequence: TGTGCCAGCAGCCCCGACCGGGATGAGCAGTTCTTC.

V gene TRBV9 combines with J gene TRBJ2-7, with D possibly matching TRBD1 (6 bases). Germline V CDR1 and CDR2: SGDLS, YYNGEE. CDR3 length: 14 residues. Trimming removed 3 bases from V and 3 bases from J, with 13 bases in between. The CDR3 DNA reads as TGTGCCAGCAGCGGAACCGGGACATTCTACGAGCAGTACTTC. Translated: CASSGTGTFYEQYF.

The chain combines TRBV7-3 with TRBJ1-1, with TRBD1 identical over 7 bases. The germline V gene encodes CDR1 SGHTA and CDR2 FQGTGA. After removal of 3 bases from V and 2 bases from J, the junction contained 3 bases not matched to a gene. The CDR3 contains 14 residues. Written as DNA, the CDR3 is TGTGCCAGCAGCTTGGGGACAGAAAACACTGAAGCTTTCTTT. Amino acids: CASSLGTENTEAFF.